This T cell receptor beta chain was found in a study of blood T cell repertoires in COVID-19 (dated by TCRdb to 2018 to 2020). Some background on the complete study: Samples from collaborators originated in the United States, Italy and Spain and spanned both the acute and convalescent phases of COVID-19. Where available, HLA class I and class II types were obtained from metadata supplied by the sample provider rather than from assay-based typing. The repertoires were released in a freely available public database meant as a resource for research on the immune response to SARS-CoV-2. Subjects who had been exposed to COVID-19, were actively infected with it, or had recovered from it provided the deeply sampled blood TCRbeta repertoires that made up the dataset. The material from the prospective study consisted of cDNA or gDNA derived from T cells, B-cell-depleted T cells, or PBMCs. Samples came from the ongoing ImmuneRACE study (first 160 participants) plus 1,254 subjects from 6 global collaborators. Nearly every sample came with metadata listing a de-identified subject ID, COVID-19 status, age in years and sex. Study-level results and caveats: How much clinical and demographic metadata was included differed by source and by participant, and the metadata was provided uncurated.

In the case of this clone: No cognate antigen has been identified for it. Per-base quality was not reported, and no clone a single base away is much larger than it.

TCRbeta CDR3 regions were amplified from genomic DNA by means of the immunoSEQ Assay, a bias-controlled multiplex PCR. The paper's data handling went like this. Nucleated cell counts per sample were estimated from amplification of reference gene primers within the assay. To quantify the absolute abundance of each unique TCRbeta CDR3 rearrangement, sequence reads were collapsed and filtered. For each sample, productive Simpson clonality was calculated as the square root of Simpson's diversity index over productive rearrangements. In its TCRdb copy, this immuneACCESS table keeps in-frame sequences only and misses some clones. Where compared with another copy, unresolved V genes explain less than half of these, and the others have no known cause. For V, J and clone size, that table is used; D and trimming come from the DNA. This sample lists over 300,000 clones; about 86% were detected once. The ten biggest clones cover roughly 1.3% of the sample.

The CDR3, cysteine through phenylalanine, is 15 amino acids long. CDR3 DNA only is kept here, 45 bases in frame from base 1. Collaborating institutions collected whole blood in K2EDTA tubes following their own protocols. For TCRbeta analysis, collaborators shipped samples in one of three forms: frozen whole blood, isolated PBMCs, or DNA extracted from either of those sample types. The source of this sequence is a woman in her fifties or sixties with acute or convalescent COVID-19. The V and J segments used are TRBV21-1 and TRBJ1-4. TRBV21-1 is recorded as a pseudogene. The specimen was peripheral blood. The DNA is as follows: TGTGCCAGCCTTACGCGGGAGAGGGAGGATGAAAAACTGTTTTTT. Its protein is CASLTREREDEKLFF.